Listed below are T cell receptor beta chains from one sample, sequenced in a study of Graves' ophthalmopathy and Graves' hyperthyroidism. MiXCR, applied by TCRdb to the multiplex PCR reads, yields one record per CDR3 protein. The sample includes more than 1,000,000 distinct CDR3 sequences, about two fifths seen only once; the top ten take 11%. Sequencing was done on a sample of peripheral blood or thyroid tissue (not recorded which). The receptors here all came from an adult man with Graves' hyperthyroidism. CDR3s include the opening cysteine and the closing phenylalanine or tryptophan. D genes are given only for firm matches. Not every row has a clone size; where given, it reads once, few, many or a size class.

>TRBJ2-7|TRBD2|TRBV5-1|.
TGCGCCAGCAGAGATGCGGGAGTTGTGGACGAGCAGTACTTC
CASRDAGVVDEQYF
>TRBJ1-2|.|TRBV7-9|.
TGTGCCAGCAGCGAGAGCAGGGACTATGGCTACACCTTC
CASSESRDYGYTF
>TRBJ2-7|TRBD1|TRBV15|many
TGTGCCACCAGCAGAACGAACAGGGGTACCTACGAGCAGTACTTC
CATSRTNRGTYEQYF
>TRBJ2-7|TRBD1|TRBV14|few
TGTGCCAGCAGCCATCGGACAGGGTACTCCTACGAGCAGTACTTC
CASSHRTGYSYEQYF
>TRBJ1-5|TRBD1|TRBV10-3|many
TGTGCCACCACAGACCCTGGGACAGGAACCGGCGATCAGCCCCAGCATTTT
CATTDPGTGTGDQPQHF
>TRBJ2-3|.|TRBV20-1|.
TGCAGTGCTAGAGTGGGCTCAGATACGCAGTATTTT
CSARVGSDTQYF
>TRBJ1-1|.|TRBV7-9|many
TGTGCCAGCAGCTCTGTGGGCCCCACCGGACCTGAAGCTTTCTTT
CASSSVGPTGPEAFF
>TRBJ1-6|.|TRBV7-9|many
TGTGCCAGCAGCTTGGTGGGGTTCAATAATTCACCCCTCCACTTT
CASSLVGFNNSPLHF
>TRBJ2-5|.|TRBV12-3/TRBV12-4|many
TGTGCCAGCAGTTTTCACGGCCAAGAGACCCAGTACTTC
CASSFHGQETQYF
>TRBJ2-7|.|TRBV7-3|.
TGTGCCAGCAGCTTAGACAGGCGCTACGAGCAGTACTTC
CASSLDRRYEQYF
>TRBJ1-2|.|TRBV29-1|.
TGCAGCTTAACCCAGGGACGGAACTATGGCTACACCTTC
CSLTQGRNYGYTF
>TRBJ2-5|TRBD2|TRBV20-1|many
TGCAGTGCTAGAGGGGTTAGCGGGGGGGCAGAGACCCAGTACTTC
CSARGVSGGAETQYF
>TRBJ1-4|TRBD1|TRBV4-1|many
TGCGCCAGCAGCCAAGCGGGACAGGGGAATGAAAAACTGTTTTTT
CASSQAGQGNEKLFF
>TRBJ2-5|.|TRBV28|.
TGTGCCAGCAGCCTCTTGAAGGATCGAGATAGATCGTTGCAAGAGACCCAGTACTTC
CASSLLKDRDRSLQETQYF
>TRBJ1-5|.|TRBV13|.
TGTGCCAGCAGCTTAGCTGGGGGCCATCAGCCCCAGCATTTT
CASSLAGGHQPQHF
>TRBJ1-1|.|TRBV7-2|.
TGTGCCAGCAGCTTAGGGGCCTTTGGGGGGACTGAAGCTTTCTTT
CASSLGAFGGTEAFF
>TRBJ1-5|TRBD1|TRBV5-1|.
TGCGCCAGCAGCATCCGGACAGGGGGAGGCAATCAGCCCCAGCATTTT
CASSIRTGGGNQPQHF
>TRBJ2-2|TRBD1|TRBV30|.
TGTGCCTGGAGGCCCCAAGGGACAGGGTTAGTCGGGGAGCTGTTTTTT
CAWRPQGTGLVGELFF
>TRBJ2-7|TRBD1|TRBV28|.
TGTGCCAGCAGTACCCCTAGACAGGGGGCTAACGAGCAGTACTTC
CASSTPRQGANEQYF
>TRBJ2-7|.|TRBV3-1|few
TGTGCCAGCAGCCAAGAGGGAGTTCTCGAGCAGTACTTC
CASSQEGVLEQYF
>TRBJ2-5|.|TRBV20-1|.
TGCAGTGCTACTCCCGGGATGCGGGAGACCCAGTACTTC
CSATPGMRETQYF
>TRBJ1-2|TRBD1|TRBV10-3|once
TGTGCCATCAGTGAATCCGGGACAGACGTCTGCTATGGCTACACCTTC
CAISESGTDVCYGYTF
>TRBJ2-7|.|TRBV12-3/TRBV12-4|many
TGTGCCAGCAGCCGGAATCGCGAGCAGTACTTC
CASSRNREQYF
>TRBJ2-7|TRBD2|TRBV25-1|.
TGTGCCAGCAGCTTAGTGGGGACTAGTGATTTCGAGCAGTACTTC
CASSLVGTSDFEQYF
>TRBJ1-1|.|TRBV6-6|many
TGTGCCAGCAGTTACTCGATTACGAACACTGAAGCTTTCTTT
CASSYSITNTEAFF
>TRBJ2-7|.|TRBV29-1|many
TGCAGCGTTGAATCTGGCGGAGCCTACGAGCAGTACTTC
CSVESGGAYEQYF
>TRBJ1-3|TRBD1|TRBV6-2/TRBV6-3|.
TGTGCCAGCAGTTACTCTGGGACAGGCCCTCTCTCTGGAAACACCATATATTTT
CASSYSGTGPLSGNTIYF
>TRBJ2-7|TRBD1|TRBV19|many
TGTGCCAGCCGATCAGGGGGCGCGCAGTACTTC
CASRSGGAQYF
>TRBJ2-7|TRBD1|TRBV7-9|many
TGTGCCAGCAGCTTTAGCGGCTTTCGGGGACAGGGCCACGAGCAGTACTTC
CASSFSGFRGQGHEQYF
>TRBJ1-1|TRBD1|TRBV10-3|many
TGTGCCATCAGTGAGAGGGACAGGGGGCTGGCTGAAGCTTTCTTT
CAISERDRGLAEAFF
>TRBJ2-6|.|TRBV5-1|many
TGCGCCAGCAGCTTGGAAGGACCATACTCTGGGGCCAACGTCCTGACTTTC
CASSLEGPYSGANVLTF
>TRBJ1-1|.|TRBV7-9|.
TGTGCCAGCAGCTTAGGCCTAGGACTCACTGAAGCTTTCTTT
CASSLGLGLTEAFF
>TRBJ2-5|TRBD2|TRBV29-1|many
TGCAGCGTCAGACTAGCGGCGGGTATTGTCCAGTACTTC
CSVRLAAGIVQYF
>TRBJ2-7|.|TRBV6-6|few
TGTGCCAGCAGTTACATTGGCGATTCAACCTACGAGCAGTACTTC
CASSYIGDSTYEQYF
>TRBJ2-5|TRBD2|TRBV11-2|.
TGTGCCAGCTGCGCGTCAGGGCCGCGGGGGGGGGTATCGGAGACCCAGTACTTC
CASCASGPRGGVSETQYF
>TRBJ2-7|TRBD2|TRBV19|many
TGTGCCAGTAGTATTATGGCTAGCGGGAGGTACGAGCAGTACTTC
CASSIMASGRYEQYF
>TRBJ2-3|.|TRBV7-9|.
TGTGCCAGCAGCAAGGACTATACGCAGTATTTT
CASSKDYTQYF
>TRBJ1-4|.|TRBV19|many
TGTGCCAGTAGTCCGGATCGTCATGAAAAACTGTTTTTT
CASSPDRHEKLFF
>TRBJ2-5|TRBD2|TRBV7-9|.
TGTGCCAGCTTTAGGGCTAGCGGGGGCCAAGAGACCCAGTACTTC
CASFRASGGQETQYF
>TRBJ2-7|.|TRBV2|.
TGTGCCAGCAGTGTAGGGGCATCGCGGGAGCAGTACTTC
CASSVGASREQYF
>TRBJ1-2|.|TRBV20-1|.
TGCAGTGCTAGACTCGACTCTCTAGGTGGCTACACCTTC
CSARLDSLGGYTF
>TRBJ2-7|.|TRBV20-1|many
TGCAGTGCCTCGTCAGGGGTCCCCTCCTCCTACGAGCAGTACTTC
CSASSGVPSSYEQYF
>TRBJ1-6|TRBD1|TRBV28|.
TGTGCCAGCAGTTTCCCAGAAGGGACAGGGTACTCACCCCTCCACTTT
CASSFPEGTGYSPLHF
>TRBJ1-2|.|TRBV25-1|.
TGTGCCAGCAGTGAACCGGGCAGGGCCAACTATGGCTACACCTTC
CASSEPGRANYGYTF
>TRBJ2-7|.|TRBV7-9|once
TGTGCCAGCAGCTTAGAGATAAGGACTTCCTACGAGCAGTACTTC
CASSLEIRTSYEQYF
>TRBJ1-4|.|TRBV9|many
TGTGCCAGCAGCGTAGCTTGGACTTCCGAAAAACTGTTTTTT
CASSVAWTSEKLFF
>TRBJ1-1|.|TRBV5-1|many
TGTGCCAGCAGCTTAGCGACAGCGAACACTGAAGCTTTCTTT
CASSLATANTEAFF
>TRBJ2-5|TRBD1|TRBV6-6|.
TGTGCCAGCAGTAAAAACAGGGGGCGCAGGGAGACCCAGTACTTC
CASSKNRGRRETQYF